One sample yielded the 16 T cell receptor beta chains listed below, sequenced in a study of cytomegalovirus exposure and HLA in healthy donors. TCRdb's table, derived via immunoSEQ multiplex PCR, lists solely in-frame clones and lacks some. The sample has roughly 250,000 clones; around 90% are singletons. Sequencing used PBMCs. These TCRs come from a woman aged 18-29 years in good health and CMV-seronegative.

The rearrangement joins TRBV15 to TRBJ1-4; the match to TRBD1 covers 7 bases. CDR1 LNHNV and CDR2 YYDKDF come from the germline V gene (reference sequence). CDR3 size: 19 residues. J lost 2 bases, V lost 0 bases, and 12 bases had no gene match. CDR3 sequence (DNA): TGTGCCACCAGCAGAGATCTAGACAGGGCAAGGTTCACTAATGAAAAACTGTTTTTT. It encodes CATSRDLDRARFTNEKLFF.

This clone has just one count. The CDR3 spells CASSQHWTGGVQETQYF. The CDR3 region has the DNA TGCGCCAGCAGCCAGCACTGGACCGGGGGAGTCCAAGAGACCCAGTACTTC. This sequence joins TRBV4-1 and TRBJ2-5; tentatively, D is TRBD2 (6 bases). The CDR3 contains 17 residues. Germline CDR1 and CDR2: MGHRA and YSYEKL. Trimming stripped 3 bases from V and 1 base from J, with 18 bases between.

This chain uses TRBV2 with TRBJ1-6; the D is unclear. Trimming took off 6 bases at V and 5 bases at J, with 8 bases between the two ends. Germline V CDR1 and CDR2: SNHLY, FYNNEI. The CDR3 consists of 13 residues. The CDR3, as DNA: TGTGCCAGCAGACAGAATAATAATTCACCCCTCCACTTT. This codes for CASRQNNNSPLHF.

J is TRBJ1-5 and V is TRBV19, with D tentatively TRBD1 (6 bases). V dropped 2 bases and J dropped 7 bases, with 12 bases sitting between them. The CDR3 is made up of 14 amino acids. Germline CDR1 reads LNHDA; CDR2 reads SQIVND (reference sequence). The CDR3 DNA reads TGTGCCAGTAGTATAAGACAGGCTGGGCAGCCCCAGCATTTT. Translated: CASSIRQAGQPQHF.

Here the CDR3 reads CASQRGGGTDTQYF. The CDR3 nucleotides read TGTGCCAGCCAGCGGGGGGGAGGCACAGATACGCAGTATTTT. The chain has TRBV2 and TRBJ2-3, with 10 bases that match TRBD2. This CDR3 is 14 amino acids long. V lost 8 bases to trimming and J lost 1 base; unmatched junction nucleotides: 3. CDR1 is SNHLY and CDR2 is FYNNEI in the germline V gene.

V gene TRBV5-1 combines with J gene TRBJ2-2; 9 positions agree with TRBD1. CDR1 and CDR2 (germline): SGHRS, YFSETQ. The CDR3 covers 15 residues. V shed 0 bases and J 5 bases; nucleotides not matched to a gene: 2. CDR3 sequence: CASSLGGQGTGELFF. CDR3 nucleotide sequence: TGCGCCAGCAGCTTGGGGGGACAGGGAACCGGGGAGCTGTTTTTT.

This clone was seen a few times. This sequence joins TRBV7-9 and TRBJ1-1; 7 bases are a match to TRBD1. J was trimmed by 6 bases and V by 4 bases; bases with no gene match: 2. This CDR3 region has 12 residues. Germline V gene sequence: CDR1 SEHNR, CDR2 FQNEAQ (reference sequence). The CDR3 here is CASSSGQPEAFF. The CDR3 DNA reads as TGTGCCAGCAGCTCGGGACAGCCTGAAGCTTTCTTT.

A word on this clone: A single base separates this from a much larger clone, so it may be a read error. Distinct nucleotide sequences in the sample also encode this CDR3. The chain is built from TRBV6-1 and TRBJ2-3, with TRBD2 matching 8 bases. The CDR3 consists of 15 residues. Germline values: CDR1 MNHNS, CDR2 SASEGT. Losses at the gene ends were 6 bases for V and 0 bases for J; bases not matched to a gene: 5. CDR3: CASSRLAGSTDTQYF. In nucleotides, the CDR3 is TGTGCCAGCAGCCGATTAGCGGGGAGCACAGATACGCAGTATTTT.

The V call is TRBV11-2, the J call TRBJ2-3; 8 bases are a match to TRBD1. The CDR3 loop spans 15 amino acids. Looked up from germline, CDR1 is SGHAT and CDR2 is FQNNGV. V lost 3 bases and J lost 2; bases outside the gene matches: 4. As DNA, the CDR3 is TGTGCCAGCAGCTTTGGGGACAGGTTCACAGATACGCAGTATTTT. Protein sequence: CASSFGDRFTDTQYF.

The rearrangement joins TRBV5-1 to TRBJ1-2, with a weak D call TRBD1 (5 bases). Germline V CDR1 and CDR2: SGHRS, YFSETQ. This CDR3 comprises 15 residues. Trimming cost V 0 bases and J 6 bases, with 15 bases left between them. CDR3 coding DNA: TGCGCCAGCAGCTTGGTGTCGTTGGGAGGGGATGGCTACACCTTC. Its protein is CASSLVSLGGDGYTF.

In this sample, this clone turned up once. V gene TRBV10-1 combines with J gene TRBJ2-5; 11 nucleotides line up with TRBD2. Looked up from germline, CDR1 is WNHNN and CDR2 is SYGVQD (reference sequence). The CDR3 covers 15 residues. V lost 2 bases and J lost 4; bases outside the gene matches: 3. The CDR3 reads CASSERLAGRETQYF. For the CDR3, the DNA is TGCGCCAGCAGTGAGAGACTAGCGGGGAGAGAGACCCAGTACTTC.

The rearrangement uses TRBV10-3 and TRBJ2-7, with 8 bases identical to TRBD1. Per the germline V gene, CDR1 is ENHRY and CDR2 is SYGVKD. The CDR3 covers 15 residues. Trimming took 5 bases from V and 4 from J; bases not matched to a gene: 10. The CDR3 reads CAISPSRTGRYEQYF. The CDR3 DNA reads TGTGCCATCAGTCCCTCGAGGACAGGGCGGTACGAGCAGTACTTC.

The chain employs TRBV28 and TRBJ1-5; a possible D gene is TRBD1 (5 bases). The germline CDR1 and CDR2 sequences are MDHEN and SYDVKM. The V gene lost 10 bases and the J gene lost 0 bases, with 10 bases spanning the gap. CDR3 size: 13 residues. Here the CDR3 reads CATKTDSNQPQHF. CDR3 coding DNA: TGTGCCACAAAGACAGATAGCAATCAGCCCCAGCATTTT.

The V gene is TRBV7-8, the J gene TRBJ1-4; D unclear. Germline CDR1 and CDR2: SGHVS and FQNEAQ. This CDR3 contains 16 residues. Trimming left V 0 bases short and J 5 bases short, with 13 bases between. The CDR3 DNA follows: TGTGCCAGCAGCTTAGCGCCGCGGAACTCGAATGAAAAACTGTTTTTT. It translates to CASSLAPRNSNEKLFF.

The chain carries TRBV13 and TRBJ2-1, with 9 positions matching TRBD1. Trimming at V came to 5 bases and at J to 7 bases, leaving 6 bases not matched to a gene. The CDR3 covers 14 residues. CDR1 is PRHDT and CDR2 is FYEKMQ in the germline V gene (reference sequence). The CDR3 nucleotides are TGTGCCAGCAGCCAGGGACAGGGAGGGAATGAGCAGTTCTTC. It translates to CASSQGQGGNEQFF.

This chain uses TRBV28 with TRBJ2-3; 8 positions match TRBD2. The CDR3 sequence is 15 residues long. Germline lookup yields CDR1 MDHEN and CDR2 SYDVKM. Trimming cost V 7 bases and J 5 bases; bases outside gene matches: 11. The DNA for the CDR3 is TGTGCCAGCAACCACCCCAGCGGGGGCTTAGATACGCAGTATTTT. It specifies CASNHPSGGLDTQYF.